The 23 T cell receptor beta chains in this list originate from one sample, sequenced in a study of T cells in Graves' hyperthyroidism and ophthalmopathy. Authors of the study amplified TCR beta CDR3 regions from RNA transcripts. During a first-round RT-PCR of the TCR CDR3, the HTBI primer set was used. A single record per CDR3 protein comes from TCRdb applying MiXCR to the multiplex PCR reads. The sample records 550,000 to 600,000 distinct CDR3 sequences, 13% to 15% being singletons. The sequencing sample was made of blood. These receptor sequences come from a woman between 18 and 30 years old with Graves' ophthalmopathy.

There are many counts of this clonotype. The chain is built from TRBV11-2 and TRBJ2-1; D unresolved. The CDR3 runs to 13 residues. The V end was cut by 4 bases, the J end by 7 bases, with 11 bases between. The germline gives CDR1 SGHAT, CDR2 FQNNGV. This CDR3 reads CASSSALGNEQFF. DNA of the CDR3: TGTGCCAGCAGCTCTGCCTTAGGAAATGAGCAGTTCTTC.

This clonotype occurred many times. The V gene is TRBV20-1, the J gene TRBJ2-3, with 10 bases identical to TRBD2. Germline V gene sequence: CDR1 DFQATT, CDR2 SNEGSKA (reference sequence). The V and J ends lost 5 bases and 4 bases, in that order; junction bases with no gene match: 6. The CDR3 sequence is 14 residues long. Written as DNA, the CDR3 is TGCAGTGCTGATCTAGCGGGAGCCGCAGATACGCAGTATTTT. It translates to CSADLAGAADTQYF.

This clonotype appeared many times. The gene calls are TRBV30 and TRBJ1-4; D call uncertain. V shed 0 bases and J shed 8 bases, with 4 bases lying between them. Germline V gives CDR1 GTSNPN, CDR2 SVGIG (reference sequence). The CDR3 has 11 residues. CDR3 DNA sequence: TGTGCCTGGAGTGTACAAGAAAAACTGTTTTTT. The encoded protein is CAWSVQEKLFF.

The rearrangement links TRBV29-1 to TRBJ2-2; 8 bases map to TRBD1. V was clipped by 7 bases and J by 6 bases; unmatched bases: 10. The CDR3 length is 14 residues. Looked up from germline, CDR1 is SQVTM and CDR2 is ANQGSEA. CDR3 in amino acids: CSARGQDTAGELFF. The CDR3 nucleotides read TGCAGCGCCCGGGGACAGGACACAGCCGGGGAGCTGTTTTTT.

Remarks on this clonotype: Given a much more abundant clone one base away, this may be a read error. The J gene is TRBJ2-3, the V gene TRBV7-9; 7 nucleotides agree with TRBD1. Germline CDR1 reads SEHNR; CDR2 reads FQNEAQ (reference sequence). The CDR3 length is 16 residues. With V trimmed by 8 bases and J by 3 bases, 14 bases remained unmatched. The CDR3 nucleotides are TGTGCCAGCGTCCGACAGGGATCGTTGTTGACAGATACGCAGTATTTT. It codes for CASVRQGSLLTDTQYF.

This clonotype was recorded a few times. The chain couples TRBV9 to TRBJ1-2; perhaps TRBD1 as D (5 bases). CDR3 length equals 15 residues. With 4 bases removed from V and 1 base from J, the gap between germline ends came to 14 bases. Per germline, CDR1 SGDLS and CDR2 YYNGEE. The CDR3 bases are TGTGCCAGCAGCCCCCGGGGCGGGGATAACTATGGCTACACCTTC. Translation gives CASSPRGGDNYGYTF. Full variable domain (remainder filled in from reference TRBV9 and TRBJ1-2): DSGVTQTPKHLITATGQRVTLRCSPRSGDLSVYWYQQSLDQGLQFLIQYYNGEERAKGNILERFSAQQFPDLHSELNLSSLELGDSALYFCASSPRGGDNYGYTFGSGTRLTVV.

The chain is built from TRBV11-2 and TRBJ2-1, with a tentative D call TRBD2 (6 bases). The CDR3 runs to 15 residues. Germline assignment: CDR1 SGHAT and CDR2 FQNNGV. Trimming removed 1 base from V and 10 bases from J, with 17 bases in between. The chain's CDR3 is CASSLGASVQWEQFF. The CDR3 bases are TGTGCCAGCAGCTTAGGTGCTAGCGTTCAATGGGAGCAGTTCTTC.

This clonotype was counted at least ten times. The V call is TRBV24-1, the J call TRBJ2-1, with a weak D call TRBD1 (5 bases). The CDR3 loop spans 15 amino acids. V lost 7 bases to trimming and J lost 4 bases, with 16 bases between them. CDR1 KGHDR and CDR2 SFDVKD come from the germline V gene. The CDR3, as DNA: TGTGCCACCAGCTCAGGGTACCGAATTTACAATGAGCAGTTCTTC. It codes for CATSSGYRIYNEQFF.

At least ten counts were recorded for this clonotype. This chain connects TRBV7-8 to TRBJ1-1, with 9 positions matching TRBD1. Germline loops: CDR1 SGHVS, CDR2 FQNEAQ. The CDR3 spans 11 residues. The V segment lost 4 bases and the J segment 10 bases; nucleotides outside the gene matches: 1. The CDR3 reads CASSSGQGAFF. The CDR3 nucleotides read TGTGCCAGCAGCTCGGGACAGGGAGCTTTCTTT. Full variable domain (outside the CDR3, taken from reference TRBV7-8 and TRBJ1-1): GAGVSQSPRYKVAKRGQDVALRCDPISGHVSLFWYQQALGQGPEFLTYFQNEAQLDKSGLPSDRFFAERPEGSVSTLKIQRTQQEDSAVYLCASSSGQGAFFGQGTRLTVV.

This chain uses TRBV4-2 with TRBJ2-2; TRBD2 matches 7 bases. Per germline, CDR1 LGHNA and CDR2 YNFKEQ. The J segment lost 7 bases and the V segment lost 5 bases, leaving 16 bases of the junction unmatched. The CDR3 extends over 17 amino acids. CDR3 protein: CASSSRTGGRGIGELFF. The CDR3 DNA is TGTGCCAGCAGCTCTCGCACGGGAGGCCGGGGGATCGGGGAGCTGTTTTTT.

Ten or more counts support this clonotype. The chain couples TRBV15 to TRBJ2-7; possible D gene TRBD1, 6 bases. The CDR3 has 15 residues. From germline, CDR1 is LNHNV and CDR2 YYDKDF (reference sequence). V gave up 1 base and J gave up 5 bases, with 15 bases separating them. The CDR3 reads CATSRVRQAGNEQYF. CDR3 nucleotides: TGTGCCACCAGCAGAGTACGACAGGCTGGGAACGAGCAGTACTTC.

This clonotype was picked up a small number of times. The chain is built from TRBV9 and TRBJ2-6, with D maybe TRBD2 (6 bases). Germline V gene data show CDR1 as SGDLS and CDR2 as YYNGEE. V was clipped by 0 bases and J by 1 base, with 14 bases between them. CDR3 length: 18 residues. CDR3: CASSVGAVAGSGANVLTF. CDR3 bases: TGTGCCAGCAGCGTAGGTGCAGTGGCGGGGTCTGGGGCCAACGTCCTGACTTTC.

This clonotype was counted ten times or more. V is TRBV12-3 or TRBV12-4 and J is TRBJ1-4; 8 bases map to TRBD1. V dropped 6 bases and J dropped 7; count of bases not matched to a gene: 4. This CDR3 comprises 13 residues. Here the CDR3 DNA reads TGTGCCAGCAGGGACAGGGTAACTGAAAAACTGTTTTTT. Translating it yields CASRDRVTEKLFF.

This clonotype has at least ten counts. This chain uses TRBV24-1 with TRBJ1-4; D is perhaps TRBD1 (6 bases). Germline V CDR1 and CDR2: KGHDR, SFDVKD. V was trimmed by 3 bases and J by 0 bases, leaving 13 bases between them. The CDR3 loop spans 17 amino acids. CDR3 sequence reads: CATSDPRTDATNEKLFF. CDR3 DNA sequence: TGTGCCACCAGTGATCCTCGGACAGACGCAACTAATGAAAAACTGTTTTTT.

This clonotype was counted many times. This rearrangement joins TRBV3-1 to TRBJ2-5; no firm D call. The CDR3 consists of 15 residues. The V gene's germline CDR1 is LGHDT and CDR2 YNNKEL (reference sequence). Trimming removed 4 bases at V and 2 bases at J, with 14 bases between. CDR3: CASSPSLRVQETQYF. CDR3 in DNA: TGTGCCAGCAGCCCCTCCTTGAGAGTTCAAGAGACCCAGTACTTC.

This clonotype has a handful of counts. The J gene is TRBJ2-3, the V gene TRBV19; 11 bases match TRBD2. CDR1 and CDR2 (germline): LNHDA, SQIVND (reference sequence). Germline trimming cut 1 base from V and 1 base from J; bases unmatched to any gene: 7. This CDR3 has 18 residues. In nucleotides, the CDR3 is TGTGCCAGTAGTATAGGGAGACTAGCGGGATTTCGCACAGATACGCAGTATTTT. It codes for CASSIGRLAGFRTDTQYF.

This clonotype was counted only a few times. The chain couples TRBV9 to TRBJ1-1; 7 nucleotides line up with TRBD1. With 3 bases clipped from V and 10 bases from J, the junction kept 15 bases outside the gene matches. Germline CDR1 and CDR2: SGDLS and YYNGEE. The CDR3 length is 15 residues. CDR3 bases: TGTGCCAGCAGCGCAGGGGACAGCGCTGGGGTTGGAGCTTTCTTT. It is translated as CASSAGDSAGVGAFF.

This clonotype was seen ten or more times. J is TRBJ1-1 and V is TRBV6-5, with D perhaps matching TRBD1 (6 bases). This CDR3 region has 14 residues. V shed 0 bases and J shed 5 bases, with 10 bases lying between them. The V gene's germline CDR1 is MNHEY and CDR2 SVGAGI. The CDR3 is CASSYSRTDTEAFF. CDR3 nucleotides: TGTGCCAGCAGTTACTCACGGACAGATACTGAAGCTTTCTTT.

CDR3 amino acids: CASSSTLGTEGVNIQYF. In nucleotides, the CDR3 is TGTGCCAGCAGCTCTACACTCGGGACAGAGGGAGTAAACATTCAGTACTTC. The chain carries TRBV7-9 and TRBJ2-4; 7 bases are shared with TRBD1. CDR1 is SEHNR and CDR2 is FQNEAQ in the germline V gene (reference sequence). CDR3 length: 17 amino acids. The ends lost 4 bases at V and 6 bases at J; junction bases unmatched: 15.

The rearrangement joins TRBV20-1 to TRBJ2-7, with TRBD2 identical over 13 bases. There are 15 residues in the CDR3. V dropped 8 bases and J dropped 0; count of bases not matched to a gene: 7. Germline-derived CDR1 and CDR2 are DFQATT and SNEGSKA (reference sequence). CDR3 nucleotide sequence: TGCAGTCACCCGGGACTAGCGGGAAGCTCCTACGAGCAGTACTTC. Encoded protein: CSHPGLAGSSYEQYF.

J is TRBJ2-1 and V is TRBV20-1; no clear D. The CDR3 length is 10 residues. V was clipped by 5 bases and J by 7 bases, with 6 bases between them. Germline CDR1 is DFQATT and CDR2 is SNEGSKA (reference sequence). The CDR3 loop reads CSAFQNEQFF. CDR3 coding DNA: TGCAGTGCTTTTCAGAATGAGCAGTTCTTC.

At least ten counts were recorded for this clonotype. DNA for the CDR3: TGTGCCAGCAGCCTACGCCGGACACGGAGCTACACCGGGGAGCTGTTTTTT. Translated, it gives CASSLRRTRSYTGELFF. The chain combines TRBV7-8 with TRBJ2-2; TRBD1 might be the D (5 bases). This CDR3 has 17 amino acids. Germline CDR1 is SGHVS and CDR2 is FQNEAQ. Trimming took off 5 bases at V and 3 bases at J, with 19 bases between the two ends. Using reference TRBV7-8 and TRBJ2-2 for the parts outside the CDR3, the full variable domain is GAGVSQSPRYKVAKRGQDVALRCDPISGHVSLFWYQQALGQGPEFLTYFQNEAQLDKSGLPSDRFFAERPEGSVSTLKIQRTQQEDSAVYLCASSLRRTRSYTGELFFGEGSRLTVL.

At least ten counts were recorded for this clonotype. The CDR3 reads CASRTANYGYTF. The CDR3 nucleotides read TGTGCCAGCCGGACGGCAAACTATGGCTACACCTTC. The V gene is TRBV28, the J gene TRBJ1-2; D is undetermined. The CDR3 is made up of 12 amino acids. The V and J ends lost 8 bases and 2 bases respectively, with 9 bases between them. Germline CDR1 is MDHEN and CDR2 is SYDVKM.